Each of the 10 T cell receptor beta chains below was sequenced from the same sample in a study of cytomegalovirus exposure and HLA in healthy donors. The PCR ran on 60 Vbeta and 13 Jbeta primers. Measured with immunoSEQ multiplex PCR; TCRdb has only the in-frame clones, and not every one. The sample has 150,000 to 200,000 clones; about 64% are singletons. Sequencing was performed on PBMCs. The source of these receptors is a man aged 50 to 60 in good health and CMV-seronegative.

The genes are TRBV10-1 and TRBJ2-3; 8 nucleotides agree with TRBD2. The CDR3 is 16 residues long. Germline CDR1 reads WNHNN; CDR2 reads SYGVQD (reference sequence). Germline trimming cut 2 bases from V and 1 base from J; bases unmatched to any gene: 5. CDR3 coding DNA: TGCGCCAGCAGTGAGGGGCGGGGGGCCCGCACAGATACGCAGTATTTT. It is translated as CASSEGRGARTDTQYF.

The V and J genes are TRBV7-3 and TRBJ2-1, with 9 nucleotides matching TRBD2. V was clipped by 1 base and J by 9 bases; unmatched bases: 7. CDR1 and CDR2 (germline): SGHTA, FQGTGA. The CDR3 runs to 15 residues. The CDR3 coding sequence is TGTGCCAGCAGCTTAAGCGGGGGGGGATCAACTGAGCAGTTCTTC. As protein: CASSLSGGGSTEQFF.

The DNA for the CDR3 is TGTGCCAGCAGTCCTTTCCCCGTTAGCAATCAGCCCCAGCATTTT. Translating gives CASSPFPVSNQPQHF. J is TRBJ1-5 and V is TRBV6-1; D gene uncertain. Germline values: CDR1 MNHNS, CDR2 SASEGT. CDR3 length: 15 residues. The ends were cut back, 5 bases at V and 0 bases at J, with 11 bases in the middle.

This chain connects TRBV5-8 to TRBJ2-3; TRBD2 aligns across 8 bases. The CDR3 is 15 amino acids. Germline V gene lookup returns CDR1 SGHTS and CDR2 YDEGEE. V was pared by 1 base and J by 4 bases, with 5 bases of the junction left unmatched. CDR3 sequence: CASSLIGGAADTQYF. The CDR3 DNA reads as TGTGCCAGCAGCTTGATCGGGGGGGCCGCAGATACGCAGTATTTT.

The chain links TRBV4-3 to TRBJ2-2; TRBD1 matches 10 bases. The CDR3 totals 15 residues. Germline V lookup: CDR1 LGHNA, CDR2 YSLEER. The ends lost 4 bases at V and 5 bases at J; junction bases unmatched: 4. The CDR3 bases are TGCGCCAGCAGCCGCCGGGACAGGGGAACCGGGGAGCTGTTTTTT. Amino acid sequence: CASSRRDRGTGELFF.

This clone was seen more than once but under ten times. The chain recombines TRBV9 with TRBJ1-4, with 7 bases aligning to TRBD1. V lost 0 bases, J lost 8 bases, and 4 bases stayed unmatched. The germline V gene has CDR1 SGDLS and CDR2 YYNGEE. The CDR3 consists of 14 residues. The DNA for the CDR3 is TGTGCCAGCAGCGTAGAGGAAGGGGGCGAAAAACTGTTTTTT. Translated: CASSVEEGGEKLFF.

This clone was detected only a few times. This chain joins TRBV5-1 and TRBJ2-2, with D perhaps matching TRBD1 (6 bases). Germline V lookup: CDR1 SGHRS, CDR2 YFSETQ. Trimming removed 4 bases from V and 4 bases from J, with 14 bases in between. This CDR3 has 15 amino acids. The DNA for the CDR3 is TGCGCCAGCAGCGCCCGGGACACCCTCACCGGGGAGCTGTTTTTT. This gives the protein CASSARDTLTGELFF.

This clone was observed a single time. The CDR3 DNA reads TGTGCCAGCAGCCGGGACAAAGCTAACTATGGCTACACCTTC. Translation gives CASSRDKANYGYTF. The chain has TRBV6-5 and TRBJ1-2, with D possibly matching TRBD1 (6 bases). This CDR3 region has 14 residues. Germline values: CDR1 MNHEY, CDR2 SVGAGI. V lost 6 bases to trimming and J lost 0 bases, with 11 bases between them.

As to this clone: This CDR3 is also generated by other DNA sequences in the sample. This chain links TRBV7-9 with TRBJ1-1, with D perhaps TRBD1 (6 bases). Per the germline V gene, CDR1 is SEHNR and CDR2 is FQNEAQ (reference sequence). The CDR3 has 13 residues. Trimming removed 4 bases at V and 1 base at J, with 7 bases between. CDR3 sequence reads: CASSSTGNTEAFF. The DNA of the CDR3 is TGTGCCAGCAGCTCGACAGGGAACACTGAAGCTTTCTTT.

The V and J genes are TRBV7-8 and TRBJ1-1; weak D call: TRBD1 (6 bases). Germline CDR1 reads SGHVS; CDR2 reads FQNEAQ. CDR3 length: 15 residues. The germline V and J ends were trimmed by 0 bases and 5 bases, with 13 bases remaining between them. The CDR3 DNA reads as TGTGCCAGCAGCTTAGCAGGAGGGGGAGGGACTGAAGCTTTCTTT. Its translation is CASSLAGGGGTEAFF.